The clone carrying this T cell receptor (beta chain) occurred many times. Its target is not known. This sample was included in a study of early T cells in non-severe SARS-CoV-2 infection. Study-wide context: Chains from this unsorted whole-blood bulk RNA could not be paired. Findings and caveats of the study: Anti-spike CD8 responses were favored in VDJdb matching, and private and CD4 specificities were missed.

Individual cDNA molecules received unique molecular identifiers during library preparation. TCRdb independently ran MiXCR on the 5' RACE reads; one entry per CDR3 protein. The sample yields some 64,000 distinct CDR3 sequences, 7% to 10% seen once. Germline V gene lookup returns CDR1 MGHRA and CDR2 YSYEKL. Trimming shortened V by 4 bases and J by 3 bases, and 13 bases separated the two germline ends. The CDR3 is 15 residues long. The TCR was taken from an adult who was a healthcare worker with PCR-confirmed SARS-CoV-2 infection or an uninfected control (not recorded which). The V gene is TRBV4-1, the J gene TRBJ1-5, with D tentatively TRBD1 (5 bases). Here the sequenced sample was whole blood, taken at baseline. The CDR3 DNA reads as TGCGCCAGCAGCCCGGGACCAGGAGTCAATCAGCCCCAGCATTTT. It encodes CASSPGPGVNQPQHF.